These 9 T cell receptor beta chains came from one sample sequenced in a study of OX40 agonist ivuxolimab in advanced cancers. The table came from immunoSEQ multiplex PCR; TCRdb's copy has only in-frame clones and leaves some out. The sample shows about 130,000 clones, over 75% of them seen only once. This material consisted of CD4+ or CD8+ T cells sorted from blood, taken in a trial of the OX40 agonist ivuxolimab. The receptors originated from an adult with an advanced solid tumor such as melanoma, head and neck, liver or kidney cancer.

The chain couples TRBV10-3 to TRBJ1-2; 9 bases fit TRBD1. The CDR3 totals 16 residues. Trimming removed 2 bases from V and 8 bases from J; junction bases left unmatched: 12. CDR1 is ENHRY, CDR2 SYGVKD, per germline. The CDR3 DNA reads TGTGCCATCAGTGAGCCAACATACGGGGACAGGGCGGGCTACACCTTC. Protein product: CAISEPTYGDRAGYTF.

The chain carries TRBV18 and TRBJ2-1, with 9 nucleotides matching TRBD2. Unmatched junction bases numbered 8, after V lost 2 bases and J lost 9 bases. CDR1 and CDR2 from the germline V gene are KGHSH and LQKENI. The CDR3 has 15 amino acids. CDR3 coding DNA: TGTGCCAGCTCACCAGTAGCGGGAGCAGGGACTGAGCAGTTCTTC. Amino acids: CASSPVAGAGTEQFF.

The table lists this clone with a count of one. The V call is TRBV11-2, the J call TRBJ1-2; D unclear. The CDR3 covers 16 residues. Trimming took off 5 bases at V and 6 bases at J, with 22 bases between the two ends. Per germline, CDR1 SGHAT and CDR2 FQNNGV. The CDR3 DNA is TGTGCCAGCAGCCCTCGTATTACTGGCGCTTGGAATGGCTACACCTTC. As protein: CASSPRITGAWNGYTF.

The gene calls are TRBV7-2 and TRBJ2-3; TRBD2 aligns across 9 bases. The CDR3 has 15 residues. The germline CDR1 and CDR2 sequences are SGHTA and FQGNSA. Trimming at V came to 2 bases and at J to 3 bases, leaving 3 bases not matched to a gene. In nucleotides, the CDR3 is TGTGCCAGCAGCTTATACGCGGGAGGGACAGATACGCAGTATTTT. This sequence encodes CASSLYAGGTDTQYF.

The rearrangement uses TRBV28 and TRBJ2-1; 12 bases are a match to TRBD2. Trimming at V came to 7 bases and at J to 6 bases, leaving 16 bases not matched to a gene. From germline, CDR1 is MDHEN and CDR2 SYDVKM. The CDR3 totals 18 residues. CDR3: CASTWGTSGLRRPNEQFF. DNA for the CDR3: TGTGCCAGCACCTGGGGGACTAGCGGGCTTAGACGTCCCAATGAGCAGTTCTTC.

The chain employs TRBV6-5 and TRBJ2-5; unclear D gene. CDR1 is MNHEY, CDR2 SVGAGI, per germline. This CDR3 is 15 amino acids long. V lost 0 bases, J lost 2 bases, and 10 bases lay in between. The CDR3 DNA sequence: TGTGCCAGCAGTTACTCGAGTGGTCGGCAAGAGACCCAGTACTTC. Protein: CASSYSSGRQETQYF.

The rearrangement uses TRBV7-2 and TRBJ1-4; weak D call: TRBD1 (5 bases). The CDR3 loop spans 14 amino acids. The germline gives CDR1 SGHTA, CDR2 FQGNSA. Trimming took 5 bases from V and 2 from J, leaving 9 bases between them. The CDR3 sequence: CASSNRDTNEKLFF. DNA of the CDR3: TGTGCCAGCAGCAACCGGGACACTAATGAAAAACTGTTTTTT. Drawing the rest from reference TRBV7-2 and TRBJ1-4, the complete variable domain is GAGVSQSPSNKVTEKGKDVELRCDPISGHTALYWYRQSLGQGLEFLIYFQGNSAPDKSGLPSDRFSAERTGGSVSTLTIQRTQQEDSAVYLCASSNRDTNEKLFFGSGTQLSVL.

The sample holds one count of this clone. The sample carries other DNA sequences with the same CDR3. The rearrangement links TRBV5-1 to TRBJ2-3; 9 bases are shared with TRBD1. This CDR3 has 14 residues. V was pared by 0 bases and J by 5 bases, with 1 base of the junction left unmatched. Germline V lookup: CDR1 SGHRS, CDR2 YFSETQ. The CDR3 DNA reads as TGCGCCAGCAGCTTGGGACAGGGGGGAGATACGCAGTATTTT. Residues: CASSLGQGGDTQYF.

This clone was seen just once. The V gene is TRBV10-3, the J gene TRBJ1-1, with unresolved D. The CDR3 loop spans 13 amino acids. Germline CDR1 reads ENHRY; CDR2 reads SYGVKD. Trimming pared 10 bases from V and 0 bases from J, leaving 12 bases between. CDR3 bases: TGTGCCACCCTAGGACGGTTGAACACTGAAGCTTTCTTT. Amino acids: CATLGRLNTEAFF.